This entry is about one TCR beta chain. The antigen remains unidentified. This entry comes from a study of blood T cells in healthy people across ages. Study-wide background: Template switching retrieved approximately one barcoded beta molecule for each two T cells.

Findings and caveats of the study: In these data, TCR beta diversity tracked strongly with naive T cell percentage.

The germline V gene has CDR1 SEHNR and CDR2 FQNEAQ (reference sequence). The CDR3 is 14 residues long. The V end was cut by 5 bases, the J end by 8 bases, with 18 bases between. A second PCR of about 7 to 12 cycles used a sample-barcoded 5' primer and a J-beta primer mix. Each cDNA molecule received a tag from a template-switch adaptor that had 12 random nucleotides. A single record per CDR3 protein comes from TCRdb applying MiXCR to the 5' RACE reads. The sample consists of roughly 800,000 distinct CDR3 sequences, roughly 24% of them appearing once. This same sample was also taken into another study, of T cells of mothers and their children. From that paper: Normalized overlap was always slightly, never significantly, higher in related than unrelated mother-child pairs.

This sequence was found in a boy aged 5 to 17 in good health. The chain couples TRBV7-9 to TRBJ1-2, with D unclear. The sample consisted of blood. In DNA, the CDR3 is TGTGCCAGCAGCCGCCGACCCTGGGTGGTAGGCTACACCTTC. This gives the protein CASSRRPWVVGYTF.